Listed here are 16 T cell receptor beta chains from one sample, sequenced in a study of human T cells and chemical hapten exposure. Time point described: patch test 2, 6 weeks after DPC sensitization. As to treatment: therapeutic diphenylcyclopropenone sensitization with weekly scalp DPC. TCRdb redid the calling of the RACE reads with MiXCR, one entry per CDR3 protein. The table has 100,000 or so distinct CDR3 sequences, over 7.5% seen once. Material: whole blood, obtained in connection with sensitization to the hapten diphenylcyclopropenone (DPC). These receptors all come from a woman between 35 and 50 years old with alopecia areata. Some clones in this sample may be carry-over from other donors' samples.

The CDR3 DNA sequence: TGTGCCAGCAGCCAAGGGGACAGGGATTCACCCCTCCACTTT. Translated: CASSQGDRDSPLHF. The rearrangement uses TRBV4-2 and TRBJ1-6, with 9 bases matching TRBD1. Germline V gene data show CDR1 as LGHNA and CDR2 as YNFKEQ. V shed 1 base, J shed 8 bases, and the junction held 0 bases outside the gene matches. The length of the CDR3 is 14 residues.

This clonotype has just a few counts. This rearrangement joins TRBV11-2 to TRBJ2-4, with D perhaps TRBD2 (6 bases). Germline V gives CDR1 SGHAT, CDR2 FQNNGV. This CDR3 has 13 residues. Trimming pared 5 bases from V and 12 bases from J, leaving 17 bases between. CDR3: CASSPGRAGNQYF. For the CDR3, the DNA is TGTGCCAGCAGCCCCGGGCGGGCGGGGAATCAGTACTTC. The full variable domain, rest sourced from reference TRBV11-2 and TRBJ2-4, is EAGVAQSPRYKIIEKRQSVAFWCNPISGHATLYWYQQILGQGPKLLIQFQNNGVVDDSQLPKDRFSAERLKGVDSTLKIQPAKLEDSAVYLCASSPGRAGNQYFGAGTRLSVL.

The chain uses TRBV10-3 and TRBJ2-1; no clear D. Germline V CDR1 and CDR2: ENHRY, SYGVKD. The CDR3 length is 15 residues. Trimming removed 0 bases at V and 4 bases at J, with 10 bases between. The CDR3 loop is CAISESVLVYNEQFF. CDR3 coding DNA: TGTGCCATCAGTGAGTCGGTTCTAGTTTACAATGAGCAGTTCTTC.

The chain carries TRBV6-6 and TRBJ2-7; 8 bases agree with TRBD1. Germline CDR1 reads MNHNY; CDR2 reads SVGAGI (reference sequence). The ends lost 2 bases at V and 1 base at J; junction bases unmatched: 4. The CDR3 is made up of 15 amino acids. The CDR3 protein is CASSYPGQASYEQYF. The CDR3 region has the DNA TGTGCCAGCAGTTACCCGGGACAGGCATCCTACGAGCAGTACTTC.

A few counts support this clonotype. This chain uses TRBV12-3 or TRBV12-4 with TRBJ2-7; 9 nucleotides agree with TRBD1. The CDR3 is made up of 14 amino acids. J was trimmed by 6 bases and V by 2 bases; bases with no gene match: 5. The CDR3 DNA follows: TGTGCCAGCAGTTTAAGGGGACAGGGCGTCGAGCAGTACTTC. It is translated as CASSLRGQGVEQYF.

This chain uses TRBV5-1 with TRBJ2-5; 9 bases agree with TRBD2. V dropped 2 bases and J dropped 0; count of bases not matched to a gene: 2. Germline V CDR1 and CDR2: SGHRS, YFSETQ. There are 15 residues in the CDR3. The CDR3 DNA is TGCGCCAGCAGCTTTAGCGGGAGAAACCAAGAGACCCAGTACTTC. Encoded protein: CASSFSGRNQETQYF.

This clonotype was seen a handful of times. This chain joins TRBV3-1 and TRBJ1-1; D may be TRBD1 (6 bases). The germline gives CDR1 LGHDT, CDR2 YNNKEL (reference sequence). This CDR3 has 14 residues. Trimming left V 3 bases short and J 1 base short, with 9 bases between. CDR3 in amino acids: CASSHGTPNTEAFF. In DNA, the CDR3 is TGTGCCAGCAGCCACGGGACACCGAACACTGAAGCTTTCTTT.

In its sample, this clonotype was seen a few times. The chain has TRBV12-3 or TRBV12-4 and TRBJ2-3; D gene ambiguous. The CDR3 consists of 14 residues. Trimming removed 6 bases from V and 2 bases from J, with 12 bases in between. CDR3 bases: TGTGCCAGCAGGCAGGACCCCTCCACAGATACGCAGTATTTT. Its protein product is CASRQDPSTDTQYF.

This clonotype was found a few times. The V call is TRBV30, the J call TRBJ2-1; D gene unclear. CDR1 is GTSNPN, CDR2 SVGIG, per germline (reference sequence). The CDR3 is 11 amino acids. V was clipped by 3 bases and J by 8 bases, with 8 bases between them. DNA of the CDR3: TGTGCCTGGAGCCCCCAACATGAGCAGTTCTTC. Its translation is CAWSPQHEQFF.

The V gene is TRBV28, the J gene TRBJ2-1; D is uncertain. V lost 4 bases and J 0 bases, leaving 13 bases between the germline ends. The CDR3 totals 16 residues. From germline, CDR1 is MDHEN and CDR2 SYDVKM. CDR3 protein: CASSSATVPSYNEQFF. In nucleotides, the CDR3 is TGTGCCAGCAGTTCAGCTACAGTGCCCTCCTACAATGAGCAGTTCTTC.

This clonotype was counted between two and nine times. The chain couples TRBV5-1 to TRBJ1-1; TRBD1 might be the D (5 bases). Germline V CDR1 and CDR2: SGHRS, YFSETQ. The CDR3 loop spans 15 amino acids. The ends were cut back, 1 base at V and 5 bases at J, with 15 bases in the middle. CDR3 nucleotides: TGCGCCAGCAGCTTGAATTGGGGGTATGGGACTGAAGCTTTCTTT. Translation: CASSLNWGYGTEAFF. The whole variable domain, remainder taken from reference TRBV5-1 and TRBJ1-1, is KAGVTQTPRYLIKTRGQQVTLSCSPISGHRSVSWYQQTPGQGLQFLFEYFSETQRNKGNFPGRFSGRQFSNSRSEMNVSTLELGDSALYLCASSLNWGYGTEAFFGQGTRLTVV.

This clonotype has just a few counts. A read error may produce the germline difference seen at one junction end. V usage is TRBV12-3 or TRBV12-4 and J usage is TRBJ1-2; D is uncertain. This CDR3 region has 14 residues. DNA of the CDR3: TGTGTCAGCAGCCTCGCATCGGCCGCCTATGGCTACACCTTC. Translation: CVSSLASAAYGYTF.

In DNA form, the CDR3 reads TGTGCCAGCAGTGATAGCGGGAGCGCAGATACGCAGTATTTT. Its protein is CASSDSGSADTQYF. V and J are TRBV4-2 and TRBJ2-3, with TRBD2 matching over 9 bases. J lost 4 bases, V lost 6 bases, and 5 bases had no gene match. Germline CDR1 is LGHNA and CDR2 is YNFKEQ. The CDR3 runs 14 residues.

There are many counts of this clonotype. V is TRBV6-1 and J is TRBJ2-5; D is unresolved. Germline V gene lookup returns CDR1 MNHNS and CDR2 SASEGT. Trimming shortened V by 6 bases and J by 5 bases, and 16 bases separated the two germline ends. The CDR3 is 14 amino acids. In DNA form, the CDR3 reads TGTGCCAGCAGCCGACGAGCCTGGGATGAGACCCAGTACTTC. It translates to CASSRRAWDETQYF.

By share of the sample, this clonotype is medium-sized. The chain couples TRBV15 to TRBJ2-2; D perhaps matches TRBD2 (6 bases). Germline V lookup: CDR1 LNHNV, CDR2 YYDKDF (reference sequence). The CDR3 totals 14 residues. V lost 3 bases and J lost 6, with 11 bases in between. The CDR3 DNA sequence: TGTGCCACCAGCAGGTCACGGGAGCCCGGGGAGCTGTTTTTT. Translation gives CATSRSREPGELFF.

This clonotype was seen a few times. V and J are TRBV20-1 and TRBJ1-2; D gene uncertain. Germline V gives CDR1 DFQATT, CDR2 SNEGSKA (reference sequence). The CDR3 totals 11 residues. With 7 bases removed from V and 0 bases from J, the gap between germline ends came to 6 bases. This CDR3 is CSDSPNYGYTF. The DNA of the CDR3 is TGCAGTGACTCACCTAACTATGGCTACACCTTC.